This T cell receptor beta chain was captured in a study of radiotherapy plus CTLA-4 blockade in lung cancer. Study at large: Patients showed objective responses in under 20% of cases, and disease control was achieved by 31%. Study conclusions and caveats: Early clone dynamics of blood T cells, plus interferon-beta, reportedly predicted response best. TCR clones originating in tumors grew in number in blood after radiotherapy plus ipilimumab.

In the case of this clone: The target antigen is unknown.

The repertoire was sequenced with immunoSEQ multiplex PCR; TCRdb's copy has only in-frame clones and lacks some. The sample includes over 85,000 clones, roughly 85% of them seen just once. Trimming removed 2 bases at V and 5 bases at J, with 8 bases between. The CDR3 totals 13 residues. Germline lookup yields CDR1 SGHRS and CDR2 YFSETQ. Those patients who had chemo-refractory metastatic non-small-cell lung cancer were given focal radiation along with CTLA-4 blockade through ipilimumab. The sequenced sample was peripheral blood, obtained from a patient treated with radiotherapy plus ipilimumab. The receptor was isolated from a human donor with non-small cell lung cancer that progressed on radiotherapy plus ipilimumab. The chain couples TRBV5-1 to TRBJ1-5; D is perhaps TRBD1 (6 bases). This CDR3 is CASSFGGDQPQHF. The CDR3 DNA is TGCGCCAGCAGCTTTGGGGGCGATCAGCCCCAGCATTTT. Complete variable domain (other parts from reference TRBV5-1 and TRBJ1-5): KAGVTQTPRYLIKTRGQQVTLSCSPISGHRSVSWYQQTPGQGLQFLFEYFSETQRNKGNFPGRFSGRQFSNSRSEMNVSTLELGDSALYLCASSFGGDQPQHFGDGTRLSIL.